This passage covers 2 T cell receptor beta chains from one sample sequenced in a study of cytomegalovirus exposure and HLA in healthy donors. PCR primers comprised 60 Vbeta and 13 Jbeta primers. TCRdb's table, derived via immunoSEQ multiplex PCR, lists solely in-frame clones and lacks some. In the table there are some 150,000 clones, roughly three quarters of which are singletons. The specimen sequenced was PBMCs. The receptor source for this set is a woman in her forties in good health and CMV-seropositive.

The V and J genes are TRBV6-1 and TRBJ1-2, with a tentative D call TRBD1 (5 bases). Per the germline V gene, CDR1 is MNHNS and CDR2 is SASEGT. Trimming left V 3 bases short and J 8 bases short, with 13 bases between. The length of the CDR3 is 13 residues. CDR3 nucleotides: TGTGCCAGCAGTGAGACCCGCGGGGGAGGCTACACCTTC. This gives the protein CASSETRGGGYTF.

The chain has TRBV7-6 and TRBJ2-1; D is perhaps TRBD2 (6 bases). Trimming removed 1 base from V and 1 base from J, with 11 bases in between. This CDR3 spans 16 amino acids. CDR1 is SGHVS and CDR2 is FNYEAQ in the germline V gene. This chain's CDR3 is CASSLVAGSSYNEQFF. The CDR3, as DNA: TGTGCCAGCAGCTTAGTGGCGGGGAGTTCCTACAATGAGCAGTTCTTC. Full variable domain (rest looked up from reference TRBV7-6 and TRBJ2-1): GAGVSQSPRYKVTKRGQDVALRCDPISGHVSLYWYRQALGQGPEFLTYFNYEAQQDKSGLPNDRFSAERPEGSISTLTIQRTEQRDSAMYRCASSLVAGSSYNEQFFGPGTRLTVL.